This T cell receptor beta chain was recorded in a study of cytomegalovirus exposure and HLA in healthy donors. General study points: Three of the chains that were CMV-associated were confirmed in vitro to be specific for CMV antigens. As a later analysis showed, a missense DCLRE1C variant was linked to trimming of TCR beta V- and J-genes. What TCR beta sequences reportedly achieved was accurate prediction of HLA-A and HLA-B alleles in most subjects.

On this clone itself: Antigen: not known.

Primers included in the PCR were 60 Vbeta and 13 Jbeta primers. Clones were read by immunoSEQ multiplex PCR, and TCRdb kept only the in-frame ones, dropping some. The sample contains fewer than 110,000 clones, around 85% of which appear only once. This TCR derives from a man younger than 40 in good health and CMV-seronegative. Sequenced sample: PBMCs.

The CDR3: CASSPGQGMNTEAFF. The CDR3 region has the DNA TGTGCCAGCAGCCCGGGACAGGGTATGAACACTGAAGCTTTCTTT. V and J are TRBV7-6 and TRBJ1-1, with TRBD1 matching 9 bases. CDR3 length: 15 residues. J lost 0 bases, V lost 5 bases, and 4 bases had no gene match. Germline loops: CDR1 SGHVS, CDR2 FNYEAQ.